This T cell receptor (beta chain) was observed in a study of blood T cell repertoires in COVID-19. Overall study context: Donors in the United States, Italy and Spain gave samples during acute or convalescent COVID-19. T cells, B-cell-depleted T cells, or PBMCs supplied cDNA or gDNA.

This clone was seen a handful of times. Authors' analysis steps: Amplification of reference gene primers was used by the study to estimate nucleated cell counts. Produced via immunoSEQ multiplex PCR; TCRdb's table is partial and in-frame only. For V, J and clone size, that table is used; D and trimming come from the DNA. The table records hundreds of thousands of clones, around nine tenths of them present only once. Trimming removed 5 bases at V and 3 bases at J, with 14 bases between. This CDR3 spans 14 amino acids. Germline CDR1 DFQATT, CDR2 SNEGSKA (reference sequence). This clonotype was sampled from a man aged 35 to 55 with acute or convalescent COVID-19. The rearrangement uses TRBV20-1 and TRBJ1-3; no clear D. Sequencing used peripheral blood. This CDR3 is CSAGGGSDGNTIYF. In DNA, the CDR3 is TGCAGTGCTGGTGGCGGAAGCGATGGAAACACCATATATTTT.